This entry lists 27 T cell receptor beta chains sequenced from one sample in a study of blood T cell repertoires in COVID-19. Data came from immunoSEQ multiplex PCR; TCRdb stores just in-frame clones and leaves some out. The table lists 90,000 to 120,000 clones, around 79% of them singletons. The sequenced material came from peripheral blood. The receptors shown here come from a man between 65 and 79 years old with active or convalescent COVID-19.

The chain joins TRBV6-5 to TRBJ2-5, with unresolved D. The CDR3 sequence is 13 residues long. Trimming cost V 5 bases and J 7 bases, with 14 bases left between them. Germline loops: CDR1 MNHEY, CDR2 SVGAGI. The chain's CDR3 is CASSPGAPGTQYF. DNA for the CDR3: TGTGCCAGCAGTCCCGGAGCGCCGGGGACCCAGTACTTC.

This clone turned up a few times. The chain is built from TRBV5-5 and TRBJ2-7; TRBD2 matches 13 bases. CDR3 size: 13 residues. The germline V gene has CDR1 SGHKS and CDR2 YYEKEE (reference sequence). V lost 3 bases, J lost 13 bases, and 7 bases stayed unmatched. The CDR3 reads CASSSPGLAGDYF. In nucleotides, the CDR3 is TGTGCCAGCAGCTCCCCCGGACTAGCGGGGGATTACTTC.

This chain links TRBV21-1 with TRBJ2-3; no DNA check was done on the table's D call, TRBD2. TRBV21-1 is termed a pseudogene. This CDR3 has 13 residues. Written as DNA, the CDR3 is TGTGCCAGCAAAACTAGGAAAGGGGATACGCAGTATTTT. Amino acids: CASKTRKGDTQYF.

J is TRBJ1-4 and V is TRBV5-1; TRBD1 is a possible D gene (6 bases). CDR3 length: 15 amino acids. Per the germline V gene, CDR1 is SGHRS and CDR2 is YFSETQ. V was pared by 1 base and J by 2 bases, with 9 bases between. CDR3 region: CASSLQGGTNEKLFF. The CDR3, as DNA: TGCGCCAGCAGCTTGCAAGGGGGTACTAATGAAAAACTGTTTTTT.

J is TRBJ1-3 and V is TRBV30; D uncertain. This CDR3 has 12 amino acids. V shed 3 bases and J shed 0 bases, with 3 bases lying between them. Per germline, CDR1 GTSNPN and CDR2 SVGIG (reference sequence). CDR3 residues: CAWSSSGNTIYF. As DNA, the CDR3 is TGTGCCTGGAGCAGCTCTGGAAACACCATATATTTT.

The chain couples TRBV27 to TRBJ2-7; D may be TRBD2 (6 bases). Germline V gene sequence: CDR1 MNHEY, CDR2 SMNVEV (reference sequence). This CDR3 is built from 14 residues. V was clipped by 3 bases and J by 2 bases, with 11 bases between them. The CDR3 loop reads CASSFSGGAYEQYF. CDR3 in DNA: TGTGCCAGCAGTTTTAGCGGAGGGGCCTACGAGCAGTACTTC.

J is TRBJ1-5 and V is TRBV2; the D gene is possibly TRBD1 (5 bases). The CDR3 length is 17 residues. Deletions cut 1 base from V and 6 bases from J, with 19 bases between. CDR1 and CDR2 from the germline V gene are SNHLY and FYNNEI. DNA for the CDR3: TGTGCCAGCAGTGAAGTCGGGGGTTCCTCCCTGGGTCAGCCCCAGCATTTT. Translated: CASSEVGGSSLGQPQHF.

This sequence joins TRBV18 and TRBJ2-4, with TRBD2 matching 7 bases. V lost 4 bases, J lost 3 bases, and 9 bases stayed unmatched. The germline CDR1 and CDR2 sequences are KGHSH and LQKENI. The CDR3 has 16 residues. CDR3 bases: TGTGCCAGCTCACAAAGTTCGGGGGGAAGCAAAAACATTCAGTACTTC. Translation: CASSQSSGGSKNIQYF.

In DNA form, the CDR3 reads TGTGCCAGCAGCCAAGTCCCAACCACAGGGGGCGAGACTGAAGCTTTCTTT. Residues: CASSQVPTTGGETEAFF. J is TRBJ1-1 and V is TRBV3-1 (or the pseudogene TRBV3-2), with TRBD1 matching 9 bases. The V and J ends lost 1 base and 5 bases, in that order; junction bases with no gene match: 11. Germline V gives CDR1 LGHDT, CDR2 YNNKEL (reference sequence). CDR3 size: 17 residues.

The sample holds one count of this clone. The V and J genes are TRBV24-1 and TRBJ1-2; D gene uncertain. Germline V gives CDR1 KGHDR, CDR2 SFDVKD. The length of the CDR3 is 13 residues. Trimming removed 2 bases from V and 10 bases from J, with 13 bases in between. The CDR3 DNA is TGTGCCACCAGTGATTCGACGGGTCTTGACTACACCTTC. Translated, it gives CATSDSTGLDYTF.

This rearrangement joins TRBV5-5 to TRBJ2-7; D unclear. The CDR3 loop spans 12 amino acids. Germline CDR1 SGHKS, CDR2 YYEKEE (reference sequence). The V end was cut by 3 bases, the J end by 3 bases, with 7 bases between. The chain's CDR3 is CASSSQLYEQYF. The CDR3 bases are TGTGCCAGCAGCTCCCAACTCTACGAGCAGTACTTC. The variable domain in full, completed from reference TRBV5-5 and TRBJ2-7, reads DAGVTQSPTHLIKTRGQQVTLRCSPISGHKSVSWYQQVLGQGPQFIFQYYEKEERGRGNFPDRFSARQFPNYSSELNVNALLLGDSALYLCASSSQLYEQYFGPGTRLTVT.

The V gene is TRBV9, the J gene TRBJ1-1, with TRBD1 matching over 8 bases. CDR1 and CDR2 from the germline V gene are SGDLS and YYNGEE. With 2 bases clipped from V and 2 bases from J, the junction kept 5 bases outside the gene matches. The CDR3 length is 15 residues. The CDR3 sequence: CASSVQGALNTEAFF. The CDR3 nucleotides are TGTGCCAGCAGCGTCCAGGGGGCACTAAACACTGAAGCTTTCTTT.

This sequence joins TRBV5-1 and TRBJ1-4; 10 bases are a match to TRBD1. Per germline, CDR1 SGHRS and CDR2 YFSETQ. This CDR3 is built from 16 residues. The V segment lost 5 bases and the J segment 6 bases; nucleotides outside the gene matches: 10. The CDR3 spells CASRSGGGTGDEKLFF. As DNA, the CDR3 is TGCGCCAGCAGATCCGGCGGGGGGACAGGGGATGAAAAACTGTTTTTT.

V gene TRBV6-6 combines with J gene TRBJ1-2; possible D gene TRBD1, 6 bases. The CDR3 is made up of 13 amino acids. Per the germline V gene, CDR1 is MNHNY and CDR2 is SVGAGI (reference sequence). Trimming shortened V by 6 bases and J by 8 bases, and 16 bases separated the two germline ends. The CDR3 protein is CASRQGSMGGYTF. CDR3 nucleotides: TGTGCCAGCAGACAGGGCTCTATGGGCGGCTACACCTTC.

This clone was picked up one time. This chain joins TRBV10-3 and TRBJ2-2, with D perhaps matching TRBD1 (7 bases). Trimming stripped 2 bases from V and 5 bases from J, with 12 bases between. The CDR3 covers 15 residues. Germline V lookup: CDR1 ENHRY, CDR2 SYGVKD. CDR3 nucleotides: TGTGCCATCAGTGAGGGAGGGACAGCTACCGGGGAGCTGTTTTTT. Translation gives CAISEGGTATGELFF.

Only a few counts were recorded for this clone. The chain joins TRBV10-3 to TRBJ1-1; unclear D gene. The V gene's germline CDR1 is ENHRY and CDR2 SYGVKD. The CDR3 has 13 residues. V gave up 5 bases and J gave up 1 base, with 8 bases separating them. The CDR3: CAISTDGNTEAFF. CDR3 sequence (DNA): TGTGCCATCAGTACAGACGGGAACACTGAAGCTTTCTTT.

The chain joins TRBV2 to TRBJ1-2, with 8 nucleotides matching TRBD1. This CDR3 has 14 amino acids. Looked up from germline, CDR1 is SNHLY and CDR2 is FYNNEI. Trimming at V came to 7 bases and at J to 3 bases, leaving 7 bases not matched to a gene. CDR3 sequence (DNA): TGTGCCAGCAAGCGGACAGGGTGGGACTATGGCTACACCTTC. Translating it yields CASKRTGWDYGYTF.

The sample holds a few counts of this clone. CDR3 loop: CASSSLGGQNGYTF. The CDR3 DNA reads TGTGCCAGCAGCTCGTTGGGGGGACAGAATGGCTACACCTTC. The rearrangement uses TRBV7-9 and TRBJ1-2, with 7 positions matching TRBD1. The V gene's germline CDR1 is SEHNR and CDR2 FQNEAQ (reference sequence). The V segment lost 4 bases and the J segment 6 bases; nucleotides outside the gene matches: 8. The CDR3 is 14 amino acids.

The chain has TRBV7-3 and TRBJ2-7; TRBD1 matches at 8 bases. The CDR3 loop spans 15 amino acids. The V and J ends lost 0 bases and 4 bases, in that order; junction bases with no gene match: 5. Germline CDR1 and CDR2: SGHTA and FQGTGA. In nucleotides, the CDR3 is TGTGCCAGCAGCTTAACTGGACAGGGACCTTACGAGCAGTACTTC. This translates into CASSLTGQGPYEQYF.

The genes are TRBV2 and TRBJ2-1; the match to TRBD1 covers 7 bases. The junction had 10 bases not matched to a gene; V was cut back by 5 bases and J by 0 bases. Germline CDR1 and CDR2: SNHLY and FYNNEI. The CDR3 runs to 17 residues. The CDR3 region is CASSRDSTQSSYNEQFF. The CDR3 nucleotides are TGTGCCAGCAGTAGGGACAGCACCCAGAGCTCCTACAATGAGCAGTTCTTC.

V is TRBV27 and J is TRBJ1-5; tentatively, D is TRBD1 (6 bases). V was pared by 7 bases and J by 4 bases, with 11 bases between. CDR1 is MNHEY, CDR2 SMNVEV, per germline (reference sequence). CDR3 length: 13 amino acids. The CDR3 is CASKRGGNQPQHF. CDR3 bases: TGTGCCAGCAAACGAGGGGGAAATCAGCCCCAGCATTTT.

The chain has TRBV10-2 and TRBJ2-2; possibly TRBD2 for D (6 bases). This CDR3 comprises 14 residues. CDR1 WSHSY and CDR2 SAAADI come from the germline V gene. V lost 8 bases to trimming and J lost 1 base, with 11 bases between them. The CDR3: CASGGVWNTGELFF. The CDR3 nucleotides read TGCGCCAGCGGCGGGGTGTGGAACACCGGGGAGCTGTTTTTT.

V usage is TRBV5-1 and J usage is TRBJ1-3, with TRBD1 identical over 9 bases. Trimming cost V 6 bases and J 3 bases; bases outside gene matches: 7. The CDR3 contains 15 residues. Germline CDR1 is SGHRS and CDR2 is YFSETQ. Here the CDR3 reads CASTKQGADGNTIYF. DNA of the CDR3: TGCGCCAGCACCAAACAGGGGGCAGATGGAAACACCATATATTTT.

The rearrangement uses TRBV30 and TRBJ2-5; D perhaps matches TRBD2 (5 bases). Germline assignment: CDR1 GTSNPN and CDR2 SVGIG (reference sequence). V lost 4 bases, J lost 0 bases, and 12 bases lay in between. The CDR3 runs 14 residues. The CDR3 is CAWISDTYQETQYF. In nucleotides, the CDR3 is TGTGCCTGGATTAGCGACACATACCAAGAGACCCAGTACTTC. Full variable domain (outside the CDR3, taken from reference TRBV30 and TRBJ2-5): SQTIHQWPATLVQPVGSPLSLECTVEGTSNPNLYWYRQAAGRGLQLLFYSVGIGQISSEVPQNLSASRPQDRQFILSSKKLLLSDSGFYLCAWISDTYQETQYFGPGTRLLVL.

This chain uses TRBV10-2 with TRBJ2-7; the D gene is possibly TRBD1 (6 bases). Germline assignment: CDR1 WSHSY and CDR2 SAAADI. The V end lost 0 bases, the J end lost 0 bases, and 12 bases lay between the germline ends. The CDR3 covers 16 residues. In DNA form, the CDR3 reads TGCGCCAGCAGTGAGTCAAACAGGGTTTTCTCCTACGAGCAGTACTTC. Amino acids: CASSESNRVFSYEQYF.

This clone appeared a single time. V usage is TRBV9 and J usage is TRBJ2-1; D unclear. The length of the CDR3 is 15 residues. V was trimmed by 0 bases and J by 0 bases, leaving 7 bases between them. CDR1 is SGDLS, CDR2 YYNGEE, per germline. CDR3 DNA sequence: TGTGCCAGCAGCGTAGCCCGGAGCTCCTACAATGAGCAGTTCTTC. Translating it yields CASSVARSSYNEQFF.

This chain links TRBV7-2 with TRBJ1-3; the D is unclear. The V end was cut by 5 bases, the J end by 4 bases, with 15 bases between. Germline CDR1 is SGHTA and CDR2 is FQGNSA. The CDR3 length is 15 residues. The CDR3 DNA is TGTGCCAGCAGCCTACACTCCTCGGGAGGAAACACCATATATTTT. Its protein product is CASSLHSSGGNTIYF.